A single sample is the source of the 23 T cell receptor beta chains below, sequenced in a study of CD8 T cells in Susac syndrome. cDNA came from around 0.5 to 1 ug RNA primed by random hexamers. TCRdb re-analysed the immunoSEQ multiplex PCR reads in MiXCR, keeping a single row per CDR3 protein. The table has approximately 190,000 distinct CDR3 sequences, over 90% seen once. Sequenced input: CD8+ T cells from PBMCs. The receptors shown here come from a human donor with Susac syndrome.

CDR3 nucleotides: TGTGCCAGCACTATAAGGGACATAGTTGACAATGAGCAGTTCTTC. The encoded protein is CASTIRDIVDNEQFF. This sequence joins TRBV2 and TRBJ2-1, with TRBD1 as a possible D gene (6 bases). Germline CDR1 is SNHLY and CDR2 is FYNNEI. CDR3 length: 15 amino acids. V lost 7 bases and J lost 5, with 18 bases in between. The full variable domain, with the rest looked up from reference TRBV2 and TRBJ2-1, is EPEVTQTPSHQVTQMGQEVILRCVPISNHLYFYWYRQILGQKVEFLVSFYNNEISEKSEIFDDQFSVERPDGSNFTLKIRSTKLEDSAMYFCASTIRDIVDNEQFFGPGTRLTVL.

This rearrangement joins TRBV12-3 or TRBV12-4 to TRBJ1-2; D is unresolved. This CDR3 comprises 13 residues. Trimming removed 3 bases from V and 6 bases from J, with 11 bases in between. The CDR3: CASSFQPIDGYTF. The CDR3 DNA follows: TGTGCCAGCAGTTTTCAGCCGATTGATGGCTACACCTTC.

This chain uses TRBV4-1 with TRBJ2-1; D unclear. CDR1 and CDR2 from the germline V gene are MGHRA and YSYEKL. Trimming took off 1 base at V and 2 bases at J, with 12 bases between the two ends. The CDR3 has 16 residues. The CDR3 DNA is TGCGCCAGCAGCCAAGCGCCTGGGAATCCCTACAATGAGCAGTTCTTC. Encoded protein: CASSQAPGNPYNEQFF.

The chain combines TRBV29-1 with TRBJ2-3; 7 positions agree with TRBD1. The V and J ends lost 6 bases and 2 bases, in that order; junction bases with no gene match: 8. The CDR3 covers 14 residues. Germline CDR1 is SQVTM and CDR2 is ANQGSEA. CDR3: CSVAGTANTDTQYF. The CDR3 nucleotides read TGCAGCGTGGCCGGGACAGCTAACACAGATACGCAGTATTTT.

This clonotype appeared a single time. The rearrangement joins TRBV20-1 to TRBJ2-7; D could derive from TRBD1 or TRBD2 (5 bases each). Deletions cut 0 bases from V and 4 bases from J, with 13 bases between. Germline-derived CDR1 and CDR2 are DFQATT and SNEGSKA (reference sequence). The CDR3 consists of 14 residues. The CDR3 DNA reads as TGCAGTGCTAGAGACGGGGCCGACCCGTACGAGCAGTACTTC. It is translated as CSARDGADPYEQYF.

The chain uses TRBV15 and TRBJ2-7; TRBD2 agrees at 8 bases. From germline, CDR1 is LNHNV and CDR2 YYDKDF (reference sequence). The CDR3 loop spans 16 amino acids. V shed 1 base and J 1 base; nucleotides not matched to a gene: 6. CDR3 bases: TGTGCCACCAGCAGAGTAAGGGTAGCGGGATCCTACGAGCAGTACTTC. Residues: CATSRVRVAGSYEQYF.

This chain links TRBV29-1 with TRBJ2-1, with D hard to call. The CDR3 contains 11 residues. In germline, CDR1 is SQVTM, CDR2 ANQGSEA. Trimming stripped 2 bases from V and 9 bases from J, with 8 bases between. The CDR3 DNA reads TGCAGCGTTGAAATGGGGTTTGAGCAGTTCTTC. Its protein product is CSVEMGFEQFF.

The rearrangement links TRBV5-7 to TRBJ1-2; possibly TRBD1 for D (5 bases). TRBV5-7 is given ORF status, its function remaining uncertain. V dropped 4 bases and J dropped 0 bases, with 10 bases sitting between them. The CDR3 totals 14 residues. CDR3 sequence reads: CASSKGHTNYGYTF. In DNA form, the CDR3 reads TGTGCCAGCAGCAAAGGACATACTAACTATGGCTACACCTTC.

This clonotype occurred a few times. J is TRBJ2-3 and V is TRBV9; TRBD2 matches at 9 bases. Trimming took 2 bases from V and 3 from J; bases not matched to a gene: 1. CDR3 length: 14 residues. Per germline, CDR1 SGDLS and CDR2 YYNGEE. The CDR3 coding sequence is TGTGCCAGCAGCGTTAGCGGGGGTACAGATACGCAGTATTTT. It codes for CASSVSGGTDTQYF.

This clonotype was detected only a few times. This chain uses TRBV27 with TRBJ2-7, with TRBD2 as a possible D gene (5 bases). V was trimmed by 3 bases and J by 2 bases, leaving 8 bases between them. Germline CDR1 MNHEY, CDR2 SMNVEV (reference sequence). This CDR3 has 13 amino acids. CDR3 residues: CASSLSGAYEQYF. The CDR3 DNA reads TGTGCCAGCAGTTTGAGCGGAGCCTACGAGCAGTACTTC.

The genes are TRBV6-5 and TRBJ1-6, with 7 bases fitting TRBD1. The CDR3 loop spans 14 amino acids. Per the germline V gene, CDR1 is MNHEY and CDR2 is SVGAGI. The V segment lost 6 bases and the J segment 8 bases; nucleotides outside the gene matches: 7. CDR3 sequence: CASSRQGVDSPLHF. DNA of the CDR3: TGTGCCAGCAGCCGACAGGGCGTGGATTCACCCCTCCACTTT.

The chain combines TRBV4-1 with TRBJ1-2; D gene ambiguous. Per germline, CDR1 MGHRA and CDR2 YSYEKL. The V end lost 3 bases, the J end lost 0 bases, and 5 bases lay between the germline ends. CDR3 length: 13 amino acids. In DNA, the CDR3 is TGCGCCAGCAGCCAGGGTGCTAACTATGGCTACACCTTC. Protein sequence: CASSQGANYGYTF.

The chain couples TRBV12-3 or TRBV12-4 to TRBJ1-5; perhaps TRBD1 as D (6 bases). This CDR3 has 11 amino acids. Trimming left V 5 bases short and J 9 bases short, with 8 bases between. The DNA for the CDR3 is TGTGCCAGCAGTCGAGGGGGGCCCCAGCATTTT. Translated: CASSRGGPQHF.

The chain combines TRBV11-2 with TRBJ1-1; D is unresolved. This CDR3 spans 13 amino acids. Trimming took 1 base from V and 5 from J, leaving 8 bases between them. CDR1 SGHAT and CDR2 FQNNGV come from the germline V gene. The CDR3 nucleotides are TGTGCCAGCAGCTTAGGTCTCGGGACTGAAGCTTTCTTT. Translation gives CASSLGLGTEAFF.

This sequence joins TRBV24-1 and TRBJ2-7; perhaps TRBD1 as D (5 bases). This CDR3 has 13 amino acids. Deletions cut 7 bases from V and 0 bases from J, with 9 bases between. CDR1 KGHDR and CDR2 SFDVKD come from the germline V gene. CDR3 coding DNA: TGTGCCACCAGAGACAGCAGCTCCTACGAGCAGTACTTC. It encodes CATRDSSSYEQYF.

This chain uses TRBV6-1 with TRBJ2-7; D not certain. Germline CDR1 is MNHNS and CDR2 is SASEGT. Trimming took 4 bases from V and 5 from J, leaving 15 bases between them. The CDR3 loop spans 14 amino acids. The CDR3 DNA reads TGTGCCAGCAGTGGGACGAGGTCGGGCCACGAGCAGTACTTC. Protein sequence: CASSGTRSGHEQYF.

In this sample, this clonotype turned up once. The chain recombines TRBV9 with TRBJ1-5; D unclear. Trimming removed 0 bases at V and 0 bases at J, with 4 bases between. Germline loops: CDR1 SGDLS, CDR2 YYNGEE. This CDR3 is built from 14 residues. The CDR3 protein is CASSVDSSNQPQHF. DNA for the CDR3: TGTGCCAGCAGCGTAGACAGTAGCAATCAGCCCCAGCATTTT. Filled out from reference TRBV9 and TRBJ1-5, the complete variable domain reads DSGVTQTPKHLITATGQRVTLRCSPRSGDLSVYWYQQSLDQGLQFLIQYYNGEERAKGNILERFSAQQFPDLHSELNLSSLELGDSALYFCASSVDSSNQPQHFGDGTRLSIL.

The genes are TRBV20-1 and TRBJ2-3; D possibly uses TRBD1 or TRBD2 (7 bases each). Germline V gives CDR1 DFQATT, CDR2 SNEGSKA (reference sequence). With 7 bases removed from V and 2 bases from J, the gap between germline ends came to 16 bases. This CDR3 contains 14 residues. The DNA for the CDR3 is TGCAGTGTCGCAGGGGGAGGGACCACAGATACGCAGTATTTT. This gives the protein CSVAGGGTTDTQYF.

This clonotype was detected a few times. V gene TRBV6-1 combines with J gene TRBJ2-7; no clear D gene. The V gene's germline CDR1 is MNHNS and CDR2 SASEGT. V lost 6 bases to trimming and J lost 3 bases, with 6 bases between them. The CDR3 totals 11 residues. CDR3 loop: CASSTNYEQYF. Written as DNA, the CDR3 is TGTGCCAGCAGCACCAACTACGAGCAGTACTTC.

This chain links TRBV12-5 with TRBJ2-5; D gene unclear. The germline V gene has CDR1 LGHNT and CDR2 FRNRAP. The CDR3 length is 11 residues. The V end lost 3 bases, the J end lost 5 bases, and 4 bases lay between the germline ends. As DNA, the CDR3 is TGTGCTAGTGGTTTCGGGGAGACCCAGTACTTC. This codes for CASGFGETQYF.

This clonotype has just one count. J is TRBJ2-1 and V is TRBV10-2, with TRBD2 identical over 8 bases. The CDR3 is 13 residues long. V was clipped by 6 bases and J by 9 bases; unmatched bases: 7. Germline V lookup: CDR1 WSHSY, CDR2 SAAADI. This CDR3 is CASRSGGVGEQFF. CDR3 bases: TGCGCCAGCAGATCCGGGGGGGTGGGTGAGCAGTTCTTC.

V usage is TRBV12-3 or TRBV12-4 and J usage is TRBJ2-2; the D gene is possibly TRBD2 (5 bases). The CDR3 is made up of 13 amino acids. V was cut by 5 bases and J by 7 bases, with 11 bases left in between. Here the CDR3 reads CASSPDSGGELFF. The CDR3 DNA sequence: TGTGCCAGCAGTCCGGACTCGGGCGGGGAGCTGTTTTTT.

The gene calls are TRBV13 and TRBJ1-1, with 7 bases aligning to TRBD1. Germline V gene lookup returns CDR1 PRHDT and CDR2 FYEKMQ (reference sequence). This CDR3 is built from 16 residues. The ends lost 4 bases at V and 4 bases at J; junction bases unmatched: 12. CDR3 sequence (DNA): TGTGCCAGCAGCTCAAGACAGGGCGAGTCTAGCACTGAAGCTTTCTTT. Its translation: CASSSRQGESSTEAFF.